This TCR beta chain emerged from a study of T cell changes during pregnancy in multiple sclerosis. Trimming left V 4 bases short and J 1 base short, with 11 bases between. The CDR3 has 14 amino acids. Germline V lookup: CDR1 SGHRS, CDR2 YFSETQ. Measured with immunoSEQ multiplex PCR; TCRdb has only the in-frame clones, and not every one. The sample consists of some 110,000 clones, 80% to 95% of them appearing once. This material consisted of peripheral blood, taken in the third trimester of pregnancy. This rearrangement joins TRBV5-1 to TRBJ1-1; D is unclear. The source of this sequence is a female donor with multiple sclerosis, enrolled in a pregnancy study. The CDR3: CASSVDLWNTEAFF. As DNA, the CDR3 is TGCGCCAGCAGCGTAGATTTATGGAACACTGAAGCTTTCTTT. The full variable domain, completed using reference TRBV5-1 and TRBJ1-1, is KAGVTQTPRYLIKTRGQQVTLSCSPISGHRSVSWYQQTPGQGLQFLFEYFSETQRNKGNFPGRFSGRQFSNSRSEMNVSTLELGDSALYLCASSVDLWNTEAFFGQGTRLTVV.